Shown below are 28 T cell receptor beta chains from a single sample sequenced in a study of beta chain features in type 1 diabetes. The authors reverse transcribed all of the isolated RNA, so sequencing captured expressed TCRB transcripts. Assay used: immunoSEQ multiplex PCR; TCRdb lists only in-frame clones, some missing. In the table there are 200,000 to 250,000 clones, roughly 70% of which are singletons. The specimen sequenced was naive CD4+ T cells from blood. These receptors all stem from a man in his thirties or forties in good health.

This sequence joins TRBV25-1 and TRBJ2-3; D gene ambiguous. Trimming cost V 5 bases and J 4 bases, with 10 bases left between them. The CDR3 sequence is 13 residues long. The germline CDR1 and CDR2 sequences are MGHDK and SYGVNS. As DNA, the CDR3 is TGTGCCAGCAGTACCCACCGGGCAGATACGCAGTATTTT. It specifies CASSTHRADTQYF.

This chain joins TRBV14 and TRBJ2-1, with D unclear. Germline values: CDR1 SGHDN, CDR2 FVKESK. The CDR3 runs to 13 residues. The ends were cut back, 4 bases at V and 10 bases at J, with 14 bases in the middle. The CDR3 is CASSPVIRGEQFF. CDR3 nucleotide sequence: TGTGCCAGCAGCCCAGTCATTCGCGGAGAGCAGTTCTTC.

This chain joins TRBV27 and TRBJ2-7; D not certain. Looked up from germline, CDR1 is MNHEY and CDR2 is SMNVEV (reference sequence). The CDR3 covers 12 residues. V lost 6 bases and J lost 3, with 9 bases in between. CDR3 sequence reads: CASSEVGYEQYF. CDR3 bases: TGTGCCAGCAGCGAGGTGGGCTACGAGCAGTACTTC.

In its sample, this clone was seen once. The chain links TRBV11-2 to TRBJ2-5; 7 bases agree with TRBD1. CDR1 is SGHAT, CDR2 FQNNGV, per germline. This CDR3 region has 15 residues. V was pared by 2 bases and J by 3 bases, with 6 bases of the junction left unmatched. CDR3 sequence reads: CASSLSGQSKETQYF. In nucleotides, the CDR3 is TGTGCCAGCAGCTTATCGGGACAGAGTAAAGAGACCCAGTACTTC.

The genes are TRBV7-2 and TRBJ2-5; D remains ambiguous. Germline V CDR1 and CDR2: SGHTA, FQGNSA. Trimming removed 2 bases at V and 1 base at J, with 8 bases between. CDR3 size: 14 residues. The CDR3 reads CASSLMRSQETQYF. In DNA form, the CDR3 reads TGTGCCAGCAGCTTAATGCGGTCCCAAGAGACCCAGTACTTC.

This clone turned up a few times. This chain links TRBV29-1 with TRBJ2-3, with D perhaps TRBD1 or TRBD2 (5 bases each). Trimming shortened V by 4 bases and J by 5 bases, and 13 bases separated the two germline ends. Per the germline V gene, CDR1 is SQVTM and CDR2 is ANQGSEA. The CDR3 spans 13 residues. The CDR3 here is CSVGGLSGDTQYF. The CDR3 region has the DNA TGCAGCGTTGGGGGGTTGTCGGGAGATACGCAGTATTTT.

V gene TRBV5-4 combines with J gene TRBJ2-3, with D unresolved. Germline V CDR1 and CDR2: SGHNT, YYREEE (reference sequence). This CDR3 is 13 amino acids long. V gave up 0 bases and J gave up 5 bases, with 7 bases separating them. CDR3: CASSLASQDTQYF. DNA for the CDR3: TGTGCCAGCAGCTTGGCCTCCCAAGATACGCAGTATTTT. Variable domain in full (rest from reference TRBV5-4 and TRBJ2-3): ETGVTQSPTHLIKTRGQQVTLRCSSQSGHNTVSWYQQALGQGPQFIFQYYREEENGRGNFPPRFSGLQFPNYSSELNVNALELDDSALYLCASSLASQDTQYFGPGTRLTVL.

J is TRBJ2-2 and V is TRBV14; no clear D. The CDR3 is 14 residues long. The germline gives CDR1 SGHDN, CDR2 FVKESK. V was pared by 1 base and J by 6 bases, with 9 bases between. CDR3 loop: CASSQVTGPGELFF. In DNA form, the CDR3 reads TGTGCCAGCAGCCAAGTAACCGGGCCCGGGGAGCTGTTTTTT.

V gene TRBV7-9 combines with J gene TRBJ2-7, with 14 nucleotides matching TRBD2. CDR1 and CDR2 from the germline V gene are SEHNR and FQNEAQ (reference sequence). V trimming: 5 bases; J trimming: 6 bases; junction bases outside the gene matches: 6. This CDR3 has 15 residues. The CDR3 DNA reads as TGTGCCAGCAGCCGCCCGGGACTAGCGGGAGTCGAGCAGTACTTC. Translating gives CASSRPGLAGVEQYF.

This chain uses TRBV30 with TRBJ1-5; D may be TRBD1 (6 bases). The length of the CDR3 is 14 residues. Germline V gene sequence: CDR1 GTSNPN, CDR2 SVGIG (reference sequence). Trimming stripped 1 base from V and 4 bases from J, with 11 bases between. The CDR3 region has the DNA TGTGCCTGGAGTGGGGACAATAGGAATCAGCCCCAGCATTTT. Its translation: CAWSGDNRNQPQHF.

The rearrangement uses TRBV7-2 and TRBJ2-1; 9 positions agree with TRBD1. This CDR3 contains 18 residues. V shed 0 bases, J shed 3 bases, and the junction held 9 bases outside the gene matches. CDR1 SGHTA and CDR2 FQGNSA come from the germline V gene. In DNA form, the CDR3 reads TGTGCCAGCAGCTTAGCCGGCTACGGGACAGGGATCTACAATGAGCAGTTCTTC. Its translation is CASSLAGYGTGIYNEQFF.

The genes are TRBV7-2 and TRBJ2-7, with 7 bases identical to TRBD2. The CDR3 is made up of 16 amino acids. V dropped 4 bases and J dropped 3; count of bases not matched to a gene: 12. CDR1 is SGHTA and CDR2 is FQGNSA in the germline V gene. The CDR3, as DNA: TGTGCCAGCAGCTCTCTCGGGAGGTGGGGGATCTACGAGCAGTACTTC. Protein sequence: CASSSLGRWGIYEQYF.

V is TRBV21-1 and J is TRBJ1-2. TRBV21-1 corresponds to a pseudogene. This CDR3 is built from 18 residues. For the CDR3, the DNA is TGTGCCAGCAGCATGTATAGGGGACTCCAGTGTTACCACTATGGCTACACCTTC. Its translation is CASSMYRGLQCYHYGYTF.

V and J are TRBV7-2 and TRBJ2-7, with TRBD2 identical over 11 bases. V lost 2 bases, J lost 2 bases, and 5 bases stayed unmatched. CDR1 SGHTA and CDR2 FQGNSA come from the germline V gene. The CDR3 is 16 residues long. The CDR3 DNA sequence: TGTGCCAGCAGCTTATCCGGGACTAGCGGCCCCTACGAGCAGTACTTC. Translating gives CASSLSGTSGPYEQYF.

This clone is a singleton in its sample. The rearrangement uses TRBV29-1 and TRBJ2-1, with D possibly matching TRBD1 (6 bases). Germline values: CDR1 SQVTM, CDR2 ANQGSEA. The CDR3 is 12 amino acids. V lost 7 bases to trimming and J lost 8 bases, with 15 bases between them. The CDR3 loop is CSGSTGYDEQFF. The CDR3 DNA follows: TGCAGCGGCTCAACAGGGTACGATGAGCAGTTCTTC.

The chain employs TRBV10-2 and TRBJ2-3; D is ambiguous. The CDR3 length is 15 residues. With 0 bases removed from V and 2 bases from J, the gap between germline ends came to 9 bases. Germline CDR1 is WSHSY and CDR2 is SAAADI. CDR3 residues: CASSESLILTDTQYF. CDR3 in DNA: TGCGCCAGCAGTGAGTCACTTATCCTCACAGATACGCAGTATTTT.

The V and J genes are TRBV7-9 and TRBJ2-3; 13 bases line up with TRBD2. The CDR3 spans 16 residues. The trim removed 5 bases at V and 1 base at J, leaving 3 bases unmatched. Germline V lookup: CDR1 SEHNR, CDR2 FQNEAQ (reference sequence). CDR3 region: CASSTGLAGGTDTQYF. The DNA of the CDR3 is TGTGCCAGCAGCACCGGACTAGCGGGAGGCACAGATACGCAGTATTTT.

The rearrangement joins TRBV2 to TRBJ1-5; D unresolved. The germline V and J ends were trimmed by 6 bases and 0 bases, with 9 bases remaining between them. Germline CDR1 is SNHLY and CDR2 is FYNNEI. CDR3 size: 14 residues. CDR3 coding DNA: TGTGCCAGCAGGTCCCTTAATAGCAATCAGCCCCAGCATTTT. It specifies CASRSLNSNQPQHF.

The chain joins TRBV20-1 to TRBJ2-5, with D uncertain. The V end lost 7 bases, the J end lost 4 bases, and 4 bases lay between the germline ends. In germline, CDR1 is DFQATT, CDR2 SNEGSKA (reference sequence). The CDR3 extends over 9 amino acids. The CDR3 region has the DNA TGCAGTGGCGGAGAGACCCAGTACTTC. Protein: CSGGETQYF.

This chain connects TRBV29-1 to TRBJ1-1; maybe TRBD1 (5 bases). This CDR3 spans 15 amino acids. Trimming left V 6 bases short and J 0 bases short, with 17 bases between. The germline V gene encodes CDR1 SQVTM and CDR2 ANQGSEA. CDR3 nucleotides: TGCAGCGTCGGCCCGGGGCAGAGCATGAACACTGAAGCTTTCTTT. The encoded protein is CSVGPGQSMNTEAFF.

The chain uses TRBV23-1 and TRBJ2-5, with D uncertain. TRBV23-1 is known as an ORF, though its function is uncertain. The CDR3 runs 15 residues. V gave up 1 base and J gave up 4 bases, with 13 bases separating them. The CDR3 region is CASSQLRLDRETQYF. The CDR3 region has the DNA TGCGCCAGCAGTCAATTAAGGTTAGACCGAGAGACCCAGTACTTC.

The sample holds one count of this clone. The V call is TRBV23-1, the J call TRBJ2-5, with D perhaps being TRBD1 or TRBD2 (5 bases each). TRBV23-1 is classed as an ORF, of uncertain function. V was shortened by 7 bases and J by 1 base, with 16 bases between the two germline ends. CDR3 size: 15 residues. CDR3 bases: TGCGCCAGCATACGCATGAGAGGGACCCAAGAGACCCAGTACTTC. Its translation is CASIRMRGTQETQYF.

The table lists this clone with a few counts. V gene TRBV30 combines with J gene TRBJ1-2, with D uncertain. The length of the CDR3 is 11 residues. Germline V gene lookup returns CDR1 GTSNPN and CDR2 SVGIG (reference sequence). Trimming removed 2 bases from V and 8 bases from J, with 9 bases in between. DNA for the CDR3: TGTGCCTGGAGTCACAGCAGGGGCTACACCTTC. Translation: CAWSHSRGYTF.

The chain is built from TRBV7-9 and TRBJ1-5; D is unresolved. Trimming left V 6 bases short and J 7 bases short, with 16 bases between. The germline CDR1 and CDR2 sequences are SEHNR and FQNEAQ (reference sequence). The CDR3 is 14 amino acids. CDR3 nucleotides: TGTGCCAGCAGTCAGACCGAAGTGACCCAGCCCCAGCATTTT. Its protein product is CASSQTEVTQPQHF.

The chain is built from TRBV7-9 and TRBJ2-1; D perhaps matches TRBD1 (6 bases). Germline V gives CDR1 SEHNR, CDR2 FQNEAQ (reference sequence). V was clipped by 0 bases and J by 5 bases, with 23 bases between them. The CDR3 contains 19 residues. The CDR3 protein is CASSLALGAGGAGNNEQFF. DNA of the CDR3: TGTGCCAGCAGCTTAGCGCTGGGGGCCGGTGGAGCCGGCAACAATGAGCAGTTCTTC.

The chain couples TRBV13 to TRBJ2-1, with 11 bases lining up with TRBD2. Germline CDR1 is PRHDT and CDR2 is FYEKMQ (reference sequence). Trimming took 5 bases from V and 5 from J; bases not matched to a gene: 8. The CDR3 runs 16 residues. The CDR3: CASSNLAGGIHNEQFF. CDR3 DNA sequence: TGTGCCAGCAGCAATTTAGCGGGAGGGATCCACAATGAGCAGTTCTTC.

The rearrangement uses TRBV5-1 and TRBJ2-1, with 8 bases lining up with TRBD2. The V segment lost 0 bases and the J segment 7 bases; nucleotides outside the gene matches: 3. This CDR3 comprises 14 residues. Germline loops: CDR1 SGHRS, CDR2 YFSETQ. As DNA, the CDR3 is TGCGCCAGCAGCTTGGTGGTAGCGGGAAATGAGCAGTTCTTC. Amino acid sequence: CASSLVVAGNEQFF.

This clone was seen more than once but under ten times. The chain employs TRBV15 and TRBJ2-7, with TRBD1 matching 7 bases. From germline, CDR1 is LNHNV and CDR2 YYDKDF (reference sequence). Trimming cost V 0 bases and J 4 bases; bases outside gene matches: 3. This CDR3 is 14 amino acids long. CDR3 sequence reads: CATSREQGSYEQYF. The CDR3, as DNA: TGTGCCACCAGCAGAGAACAGGGGAGTTACGAGCAGTACTTC.